The 19 T cell receptor beta chains below were found in one sample sequenced in a study of cytomegalovirus exposure and HLA in healthy donors. PCR used 60 Vbeta primers and 13 Jbeta primers. Clones were sequenced by immunoSEQ multiplex PCR, and TCRdb holds only the in-frame ones, with some missing. This table has 95,000 to 150,000 clones, 66% appearing once. Input material: PBMCs. The receptors here all came from a man younger than 35 in good health and CMV-seronegative.

The rearrangement uses TRBV11-2 and TRBJ2-7; tentative D call: TRBD2 (5 bases). Germline CDR1 is SGHAT and CDR2 is FQNNGV. The CDR3 contains 12 residues. V lost 2 bases and J lost 7, with 9 bases in between. The CDR3 loop reads CASSLLGVEQYF. In DNA form, the CDR3 reads TGTGCCAGCAGCTTACTCGGGGTTGAGCAGTACTTC.

V usage is TRBV10-2 and J usage is TRBJ1-3; no clear D. The V gene's germline CDR1 is WSHSY and CDR2 SAAADI. Trimming removed 2 bases from V and 8 bases from J, with 7 bases in between. The CDR3 has 12 amino acids. Here the CDR3 reads CASSEAADTIYF. DNA of the CDR3: TGCGCCAGCAGTGAGGCGGCAGACACCATATATTTT.

The J gene is TRBJ1-2, the V gene TRBV7-6, with TRBD1 as a possible D gene (6 bases). V lost 6 bases and J 8 bases, leaving 13 bases between the germline ends. CDR3 length equals 12 residues. From germline, CDR1 is SGHVS and CDR2 FNYEAQ. CDR3: CASSGGAGGYTF. In DNA, the CDR3 is TGTGCCAGCAGTGGGGGCGCCGGGGGCTACACCTTC.

The V gene is TRBV10-3, the J gene TRBJ2-7; D might be TRBD2 (5 bases). Between the trimmed V and J ends, which lost 4 bases and 5 bases, there was a span of 21 bases. The CDR3 extends over 16 amino acids. Germline values: CDR1 ENHRY, CDR2 SYGVKD. For the CDR3, the DNA is TGTGCCATCAGTGCACGGGATTCCGCGGCAGGCGACGAGCAGTACTTC. This sequence encodes CAISARDSAAGDEQYF.

This rearrangement joins TRBV28 to TRBJ1-1, with 9 bases aligning to TRBD1. The germline V gene encodes CDR1 MDHEN and CDR2 SYDVKM. The CDR3 covers 15 residues. V dropped 5 bases and J dropped 1; count of bases not matched to a gene: 5. The CDR3 here is CASSPPGQGNTEAFF. The CDR3 nucleotides are TGTGCCAGCAGTCCACCGGGACAGGGGAACACTGAAGCTTTCTTT.

The J gene is TRBJ2-1, the V gene TRBV7-2, with 8 nucleotides matching TRBD2. This CDR3 is 15 amino acids long. In germline, CDR1 is SGHTA, CDR2 FQGNSA. After removal of 5 bases from V and 1 base from J, the junction contained 4 bases not matched to a gene. The CDR3 protein is CASSPTSGSYNEQFF. The CDR3 DNA sequence: TGTGCCAGCAGCCCTACTAGCGGTTCCTACAATGAGCAGTTCTTC.

V and J are TRBV15 and TRBJ2-7; D not certain. Germline V gene lookup returns CDR1 LNHNV and CDR2 YYDKDF (reference sequence). Trimming pared 1 base from V and 5 bases from J, leaving 12 bases between. The CDR3 totals 14 residues. This CDR3 is CATSRGERPNEQYF. As DNA, the CDR3 is TGTGCCACCAGCAGAGGAGAGAGGCCCAACGAGCAGTACTTC.

The rearrangement uses TRBV19 and TRBJ2-1; the match to TRBD2 covers 9 bases. The CDR3 is made up of 17 amino acids. From germline, CDR1 is LNHDA and CDR2 SQIVND (reference sequence). J gave up 7 bases and V 2 bases, and 12 bases lay outside the gene matches. CDR3 in DNA: TGTGCCAGTAGTATAAGGACTAGCGCCCTGGAAGGGAATGAGCAGTTCTTC. This translates into CASSIRTSALEGNEQFF. The full variable domain, completed using reference TRBV19 and TRBJ2-1, is DGGITQSPKYLFRKEGQNVTLSCEQNLNHDAMYWYRQDPGQGLRLIYYSQIVNDFQKGDIAEGYSVSREKKESFPLTVTSAQKNPTAFYLCASSIRTSALEGNEQFFGPGTRLTVL.

In its sample, this clone was seen a few times. The V and J genes are TRBV4-2 and TRBJ2-7, with 7 bases identical to TRBD2. Germline V gives CDR1 LGHNA, CDR2 YNFKEQ. The trim removed 0 bases at V and 5 bases at J, leaving 10 bases unmatched. The CDR3 is 16 residues long. For the CDR3, the DNA is TGTGCCAGCAGCCAAGAAGAACGGGAGGTGCGGCACGAGCAGTACTTC. Translation: CASSQEEREVRHEQYF.

This chain uses TRBV6-5 with TRBJ1-3, with 9 bases that match TRBD1. From germline, CDR1 is MNHEY and CDR2 SVGAGI. This CDR3 region has 14 residues. The trim removed 3 bases at V and 8 bases at J, leaving 5 bases unmatched. The CDR3, as DNA: TGTGCCAGCAGTTATAATTGGGACAGGGACACCATATATTTT. This codes for CASSYNWDRDTIYF.

The chain has TRBV5-5 and TRBJ1-1; no clear D. The germline gives CDR1 SGHKS, CDR2 YYEKEE (reference sequence). There are 15 residues in the CDR3. Trimming removed 4 bases from V and 1 base from J, with 14 bases in between. DNA of the CDR3: TGTGCCAGCAGCCCCGACGGGAGAACGAACACTGAAGCTTTCTTT. This translates into CASSPDGRTNTEAFF. Supplemented by reference TRBV5-5 and TRBJ1-1, the full variable domain reads DAGVTQSPTHLIKTRGQQVTLRCSPISGHKSVSWYQQVLGQGPQFIFQYYEKEERGRGNFPDRFSARQFPNYSSELNVNALLLGDSALYLCASSPDGRTNTEAFFGQGTRLTVV.

This rearrangement joins TRBV5-4 to TRBJ1-5; TRBD1 agrees at 9 bases. CDR1 is SGHNT and CDR2 is YYREEE in the germline V gene (reference sequence). CDR3 length equals 15 residues. With 3 bases clipped from V and 1 base from J, the junction kept 2 bases outside the gene matches. The CDR3 sequence is CASSSGTGSNQPQHF. CDR3 in DNA: TGTGCCAGCAGCTCCGGGACAGGGAGCAATCAGCCCCAGCATTTT.

This clone has only a few counts. The V and J genes are TRBV7-8 and TRBJ1-2; 8 nucleotides agree with TRBD1. This CDR3 is 15 amino acids long. The germline V gene encodes CDR1 SGHVS and CDR2 FQNEAQ. V dropped 1 base and J dropped 4; count of bases not matched to a gene: 5. DNA of the CDR3: TGTGCCAGCAGCTTAGGGGGGACAGGCCCCTATGGCTACACCTTC. Protein: CASSLGGTGPYGYTF.

V and J are TRBV6-5 and TRBJ2-2, with D hard to call. Trimming cost V 2 bases and J 3 bases, with 4 bases left between them. CDR3 length equals 13 residues. CDR1 is MNHEY, CDR2 SVGAGI, per germline. The CDR3 bases are TGTGCCAGCAGTTACAGAGACACCGGGGAGCTGTTTTTT. Translating it yields CASSYRDTGELFF.

This chain uses TRBV28 with TRBJ2-7; 7 nucleotides align to TRBD1. J was trimmed by 4 bases and V by 6 bases; bases with no gene match: 9. Per germline, CDR1 MDHEN and CDR2 SYDVKM. The CDR3 covers 14 residues. CDR3 sequence reads: CASRTWDRVYEQYF. As DNA, the CDR3 is TGTGCCAGCAGGACATGGGACAGAGTATACGAGCAGTACTTC.

The rearrangement uses TRBV5-6 and TRBJ1-2; a possible D gene is TRBD1 (6 bases). CDR1 is SGHDT, CDR2 YYEEEE, per germline. The CDR3 is 14 amino acids. Trimming removed 4 bases at V and 1 base at J, with 11 bases between. The DNA of the CDR3 is TGTGCCAGCAGCACTCAGGGGCTTAACTATGGCTACACCTTC. It specifies CASSTQGLNYGYTF.

The chain uses TRBV7-9 and TRBJ2-2; the match to TRBD2 covers 10 bases. Germline trimming cut 10 bases from V and 5 bases from J; bases unmatched to any gene: 13. Germline V CDR1 and CDR2: SEHNR, FQNEAQ (reference sequence). The CDR3 length is 16 residues. CDR3 loop: CATTLGLALGTGELFF. CDR3 DNA sequence: TGTGCCACTACCCTGGGACTAGCGCTGGGGACCGGGGAGCTGTTTTTT. Variable domain in full (rest from reference TRBV7-9 and TRBJ2-2): DTGVSQNPRHKITKRGQNVTFRCDPISEHNRLYWYRQTLGQGPEFLTYFQNEAQLEKSRLLSDRFSAERPKGSFSTLEIQRTEQGDSAMYLCATTLGLALGTGELFFGEGSRLTVL.

This clone was seen only once. The chain couples TRBV11-2 to TRBJ1-2; D is undetermined. Germline loops: CDR1 SGHAT, CDR2 FQNNGV. V lost 2 bases and J lost 4, with 17 bases in between. The length of the CDR3 is 16 residues. As DNA, the CDR3 is TGTGCCAGCAGCTTAACCCTTACGCAGGCTGGCTATGGCTACACCTTC. This encodes CASSLTLTQAGYGYTF.

The rearrangement links TRBV5-1 to TRBJ2-1; D is possibly TRBD1 (6 bases). The CDR3 is 15 amino acids. Germline V lookup: CDR1 SGHRS, CDR2 YFSETQ. V was pared by 0 bases and J by 2 bases, with 9 bases between. In DNA, the CDR3 is TGCGCCAGCAGCTTGGAAGGACAGACCTACAATGAGCAGTTCTTC. It codes for CASSLEGQTYNEQFF.